This TCR beta chain was profiled in a study of blood T cell repertoires in COVID-19. Whole-study context: T cells, B-cell-depleted T cells, or PBMCs provided the cDNA or gDNA that served as material.

TCRdb's table, derived via immunoSEQ multiplex PCR, lists solely in-frame clones and lacks some. The sample lists fewer than 200,000 clones, 83% occurring once. The V gene's germline CDR1 is MNHEY and CDR2 SVGAGI. The CDR3 sequence is 13 residues long. The V gene lost 0 bases and the J gene lost 5 bases, with 6 bases spanning the gap. This receptor was obtained from a woman in her forties or fifties who had recovered from COVID-19. The sample consisted of PBMCs or T cells enriched from blood (not recorded which). The chain is built from TRBV6-5 and TRBJ2-3; D is unclear. The CDR3 here is CASSYSVRDTQYF. CDR3 nucleotide sequence: TGTGCCAGCAGTTACTCTGTCCGAGATACGCAGTATTTT.